This record covers a single T cell receptor (beta chain). Clones were sequenced by immunoSEQ multiplex PCR, and TCRdb holds only the in-frame ones, with some missing. The repertoire holds 20,000 to 30,000 clones, with roughly 84% as singletons. These data belong to a study of PD-1 blockade in mismatch repair-deficient tumors. V lost 3 bases and J lost 6, with 5 bases in between. CDR1 and CDR2 from the germline V gene are MDHEN and SYDVKM. This CDR3 is built from 12 residues. The clonotype comes from an adult with mismatch repair-deficient cancer. The rearrangement links TRBV28 to TRBJ2-2, with D unresolved. Material: PBMCs, obtained before pembrolizumab treatment. CDR3: CASSFVAGELFF. DNA of the CDR3: TGTGCCAGCAGTTTCGTTGCCGGGGAGCTGTTTTTT.